What follows describes a single T cell receptor beta chain. Its target is unknown. The data derive from a study of T cells in Graves' hyperthyroidism and ophthalmopathy. Study results and caveats: Ophthalmopathy, as predicted by the model, came a median roughly 6.8 months after the prediction.

Authors of the study amplified TCR beta CDR3 regions from RNA transcripts. RT-PCR in the first round (using the HTBI primer set) targeted the TCR CDR3. TCRdb re-derived calls from the multiplex PCR reads in MiXCR, one entry per CDR3 protein. The profile shows nearly 750,000 distinct CDR3 sequences, 30% to 40% of them singletons. This CDR3 is 16 amino acids long. V was trimmed by 5 bases and J by 0 bases, leaving 16 bases between them. Germline CDR1 and CDR2: SGHAT and FQNNGV. Sequences were obtained from blood. The chain couples TRBV11-2 to TRBJ1-1, with a weak D call TRBD1 (6 bases). This receptor was taken from a woman in her thirties or forties with Graves' hyperthyroidism. CDR3 protein: CASSQDGQTLNTEAFF. DNA of the CDR3: TGTGCCAGCAGCCAAGATGGACAGACTTTGAACACTGAAGCTTTCTTT.